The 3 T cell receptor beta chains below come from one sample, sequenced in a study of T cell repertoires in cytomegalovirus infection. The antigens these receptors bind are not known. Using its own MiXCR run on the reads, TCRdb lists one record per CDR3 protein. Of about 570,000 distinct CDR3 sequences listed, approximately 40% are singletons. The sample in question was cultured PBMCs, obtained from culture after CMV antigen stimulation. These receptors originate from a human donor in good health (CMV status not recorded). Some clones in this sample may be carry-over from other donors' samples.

CDR3 in amino acids: CSVEDRGQGITGELFF. The DNA of the CDR3 is TGCAGCGTTGAAGATAGAGGACAGGGTATCACCGGGGAGCTGTTTTTT. The J gene is TRBJ2-2, the V gene TRBV29-1, with 8 bases fitting TRBD1. Germline-derived CDR1 and CDR2 are SQVTM and ANQGSEA. This CDR3 region has 16 residues. V dropped 0 bases and J dropped 4; count of bases not matched to a gene: 7.

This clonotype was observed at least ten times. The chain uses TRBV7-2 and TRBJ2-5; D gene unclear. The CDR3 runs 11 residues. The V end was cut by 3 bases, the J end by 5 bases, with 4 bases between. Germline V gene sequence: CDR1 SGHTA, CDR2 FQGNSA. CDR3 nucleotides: TGTGCCAGCAGCTTTATGGAGACCCAGTACTTC. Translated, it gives CASSFMETQYF.

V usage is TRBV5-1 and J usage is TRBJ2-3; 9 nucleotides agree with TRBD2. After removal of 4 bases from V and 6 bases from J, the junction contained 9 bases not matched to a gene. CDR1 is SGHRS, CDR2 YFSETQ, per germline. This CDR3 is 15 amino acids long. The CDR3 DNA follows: TGCGCCAGCAGCCATCTGGCGGGAGGGGGCGATACGCAGTATTTT. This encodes CASSHLAGGGDTQYF.